A single sample gave rise to the 27 T cell receptor beta chains below, sequenced in a study of metastatic and nonmetastatic thyroid tumors. TCRdb recomputed clones from the PCR reads via MiXCR. The table lists approximately 20,000 clones, 25% of them singletons. No treatment had been given to any patient before thyroid surgery. Source material: blood. The receptors stem from a male donor with papillary thyroid cancer or a benign thyroid nodule (not recorded which). Some clones in this sample may be carry-over from other donors' samples.

This clone was detected a few times. The chain recombines TRBV28 with TRBJ2-2; the match to TRBD2 covers 10 bases. Trimming took 4 bases from V and 4 from J; bases not matched to a gene: 0. The germline V gene encodes CDR1 MDHEN and CDR2 SYDVKM. The CDR3 length is 14 residues. CDR3 region: CASSSSGSTGELFF. The CDR3 nucleotides are TGTGCCAGCAGTTCTAGCGGGAGCACCGGGGAGCTGTTTTTT.

This clone has ten or more counts. The J gene is TRBJ2-7, the V gene TRBV10-3; 9 bases line up with TRBD2. V shed 4 bases, J shed 4 bases, and the junction held 8 bases outside the gene matches. The CDR3 runs 15 residues. Per germline, CDR1 ENHRY and CDR2 SYGVKD. This CDR3 is CAISGGLAGQYEQYF. The CDR3 DNA reads as TGTGCCATCAGTGGAGGGCTAGCGGGACAATACGAGCAGTACTTC.

This clone was observed many times. V gene TRBV5-1 combines with J gene TRBJ2-7, with 7 positions matching TRBD2. The ends lost 6 bases at V and 5 bases at J; junction bases unmatched: 11. The CDR3 consists of 14 residues. CDR1 is SGHRS, CDR2 YFSETQ, per germline. This CDR3 reads CASKPGEGRNEQYF. CDR3 bases: TGCGCCAGCAAACCCGGGGAGGGCAGGAACGAGCAGTACTTC.

In its sample, this clone ranks as medium-sized (0.01 to 0.1%). The chain joins TRBV6-1 to TRBJ2-5, with 10 bases matching TRBD1. The CDR3 loop spans 15 amino acids. J lost 4 bases, V lost 6 bases, and 8 bases had no gene match. CDR1 and CDR2 from the germline V gene are MNHNS and SASEGT. The CDR3 DNA reads TGTGCCAGCAGACTGACAGGGGGCGCGGGAGAGACCCAGTACTTC. Its protein is CASRLTGGAGETQYF.

J is TRBJ1-1 and V is TRBV11-3, with D unresolved. V was clipped by 3 bases and J by 1 base, with 9 bases between them. The germline V gene has CDR1 SGHNT and CDR2 YENEEA. The CDR3 runs to 14 residues. CDR3 loop: CASSLGVANTEAFF. CDR3 nucleotides: TGTGCCAGCAGCTTGGGCGTCGCGAACACTGAAGCTTTCTTT.

The genes are TRBV19 and TRBJ1-2, with a possible D match to TRBD1 (6 bases). Between the trimmed V and J ends, which lost 5 bases and 4 bases, there was a span of 14 bases. This CDR3 has 14 residues. Germline loops: CDR1 LNHDA, CDR2 SQIVND (reference sequence). CDR3 sequence reads: CASSWTAPVYGYTF. CDR3 in DNA: TGTGCCAGTAGTTGGACAGCCCCCGTCTATGGCTACACCTTC.

There are many counts of this clone. This chain uses TRBV18 with TRBJ1-5; the match to TRBD1 covers 10 bases. CDR1 and CDR2 (germline): KGHSH, LQKENI. J gave up 2 bases and V 4 bases, and 2 bases lay outside the gene matches. CDR3 length equals 15 residues. The CDR3 loop reads CASSRGTGGNQPQHF. Here the CDR3 DNA reads TGTGCCAGCTCACGGGGGACAGGGGGCAATCAGCCCCAGCATTTT. The whole variable domain, remainder taken from reference TRBV18 and TRBJ1-5, is NAGVMQNPRHLVRRRGQEARLRCSPMKGHSHVYWYRQLPEEGLKFMVYLQKENIIDESGMPKERFSAEFPKEGPSILRIQQVVRGDSAAYFCASSRGTGGNQPQHFGDGTRLSIL.

This clone has ten or more counts. V gene TRBV20-1 combines with J gene TRBJ2-2; the D call may be TRBD1 or TRBD2 (7 bases each). CDR1 is DFQATT and CDR2 is SNEGSKA in the germline V gene (reference sequence). This CDR3 is built from 15 residues. V was cut by 7 bases and J by 3 bases, with 18 bases left in between. The CDR3 here is CSVPNAGGDTGELFF. CDR3 DNA sequence: TGCAGTGTTCCCAATGCAGGGGGGGACACCGGGGAGCTGTTTTTT.

This clone rates as medium-sized. As DNA, the CDR3 is TGTGCCAGCAGCCAACCTCACAGGGGAAACTATGGCTACACCTTC. Protein product: CASSQPHRGNYGYTF. The chain is built from TRBV3-1 and TRBJ1-2, with 7 bases that match TRBD1. The ends lost 2 bases at V and 2 bases at J; junction bases unmatched: 5. Looked up from germline, CDR1 is LGHDT and CDR2 is YNNKEL (reference sequence). The CDR3 is made up of 15 amino acids. The whole variable domain, filled in from reference TRBV3-1 and TRBJ1-2, reads DTAVSQTPKYLVTQMGNDKSIKCEQNLGHDTMYWYKQDSKKFLKIMFSYNNKELIINETVPNRFSPKSPDKAHLNLHINSLELGDSAVYFCASSQPHRGNYGYTFGSGTRLTVV.

The count of this clone is one. This sequence joins TRBV3-1 and TRBJ1-4; no clear D. CDR3 length equals 14 residues. With 5 bases removed from V and 8 bases from J, the gap between germline ends came to 15 bases. Germline assignment: CDR1 LGHDT and CDR2 YNNKEL (reference sequence). The CDR3 DNA reads TGTGCCAGCAGCGGAGGACCAGTGGAGGAAAAACTGTTTTTT. This gives the protein CASSGGPVEEKLFF. Based on the CDR3 plus reference TRBV3-1 and TRBJ1-4, the full variable domain is DTAVSQTPKYLVTQMGNDKSIKCEQNLGHDTMYWYKQDSKKFLKIMFSYNNKELIINETVPNRFSPKSPDKAHLNLHINSLELGDSAVYFCASSGGPVEEKLFFGSGTQLSVL.

This clone is medium-sized in the sample. This chain uses TRBV6-2 or TRBV6-3 with TRBJ1-3; 9 nucleotides match TRBD1. The ends lost 6 bases at V and 11 bases at J; junction bases unmatched: 11. The CDR3 is made up of 14 amino acids. Germline CDR1 and CDR2: MNHEY and SVGEGT. CDR3 sequence (DNA): TGTGCCAGCAGACGGACAGGGGTGGATCTCGCCATATATTTT. This gives the protein CASRRTGVDLAIYF.

The rearrangement links TRBV28 to TRBJ2-5, with 7 bases lining up with TRBD1. V shed 6 bases, J shed 4 bases, and the junction held 11 bases outside the gene matches. Germline V lookup: CDR1 MDHEN, CDR2 SYDVKM. This CDR3 is built from 15 residues. The CDR3 DNA is TGTGCCAGCAGCCACAGACAGGGTCTTGGAGAGACCCAGTACTTC. Translation: CASSHRQGLGETQYF.

V is TRBV11-2 and J is TRBJ2-7, with 8 positions matching TRBD2. V lost 5 bases and J lost 4; bases outside the gene matches: 10. Per germline, CDR1 SGHAT and CDR2 FQNNGV. The CDR3 spans 15 residues. As DNA, the CDR3 is TGTGCCAGCAGCCCCCGCTCGCTAGCGGGTTACGAGCAGTACTTC. This encodes CASSPRSLAGYEQYF.

The chain is built from TRBV24-1 and TRBJ2-1; D is uncertain. The CDR3 totals 16 residues. Germline values: CDR1 KGHDR, CDR2 SFDVKD. The ends were cut back, 6 bases at V and 7 bases at J, with 21 bases in the middle. The CDR3 coding sequence is TGTGCCACCAGTACCCACATCGGATTTAGGTATAATGAGCAGTTCTTC. This codes for CATSTHIGFRYNEQFF.

The chain links TRBV11-3 to TRBJ2-7; D perhaps matches TRBD2 (6 bases). The CDR3 totals 13 residues. Germline-derived CDR1 and CDR2 are SGHNT and YENEEA. Trimming stripped 4 bases from V and 3 bases from J, with 10 bases between. The CDR3 spells CASSSAGIYEQYF. The CDR3 nucleotides read TGTGCCAGCAGCTCTGCGGGGATCTACGAGCAGTACTTC. The full variable domain, rest sourced from reference TRBV11-3 and TRBJ2-7, is EAGVVQSPRYKIIEKKQPVAFWCNPISGHNTLYWYLQNLGQGPELLIRYENEEAVDDSQLPKDRFSAERLKGVDSTLKIQPAELGDSAVYLCASSSAGIYEQYFGPGTRLTVT.

By share of the sample, this clone is medium-sized (0.01 to 0.1%). The CDR3 here is CATSQGGWYEQYF. For the CDR3, the DNA is TGTGCCACCAGTCAAGGGGGTTGGTACGAGCAGTACTTC. The gene calls are TRBV24-1 and TRBJ2-7; D is possibly TRBD1 (6 bases). The V gene's germline CDR1 is KGHDR and CDR2 SFDVKD. The V end was cut by 6 bases, the J end by 4 bases, with 12 bases between. The CDR3 totals 13 residues.

V usage is TRBV6-4 and J usage is TRBJ2-3; D is possibly TRBD1 or TRBD2 (6 bases each). Looked up from germline, CDR1 is MRHNA and CDR2 is SNTAGT. The CDR3 consists of 15 residues. V lost 2 bases and J 3 bases, leaving 12 bases between the germline ends. CDR3 sequence: CASSDGKGGTDTQYF. For the CDR3, the DNA is TGTGCCAGCAGTGACGGAAAGGGGGGAACAGATACGCAGTATTTT.

This chain uses TRBV28 with TRBJ2-7; D unresolved. This CDR3 contains 13 residues. V gave up 6 bases and J gave up 5 bases, with 14 bases separating them. Germline values: CDR1 MDHEN, CDR2 SYDVKM. This chain's CDR3 is CASSRLSQDEQYF. CDR3 coding DNA: TGTGCCAGCAGCCGATTATCCCAGGACGAGCAGTACTTC.

This rearrangement joins TRBV20-1 to TRBJ2-1; TRBD2 might be the D (5 bases). The CDR3 is 11 residues long. V gave up 7 bases and J gave up 9 bases, with 13 bases separating them. Germline V gene lookup returns CDR1 DFQATT and CDR2 SNEGSKA (reference sequence). CDR3 residues: CSVPRGGEQFF. DNA for the CDR3: TGCAGTGTTCCGAGAGGAGGTGAGCAGTTCTTC.

The CDR3 nucleotides read TGTGCCACCAGTGATCCCAGGACAGGGGCGAATGACTATGGCTACACCTTC. It encodes CATSDPRTGANDYGYTF. The rearrangement joins TRBV24-1 to TRBJ1-2; TRBD1 matches at 9 bases. With 3 bases clipped from V and 3 bases from J, the junction kept 10 bases outside the gene matches. The CDR3 totals 17 residues. Germline V CDR1 and CDR2: KGHDR, SFDVKD.

Worth noting for this clone: A read error may account for a junction end that differs from germline. This chain connects TRBV6-1 to TRBJ2-2; TRBD2 matches at 10 bases. CDR1 MNHNS and CDR2 SASEGT come from the germline V gene. The CDR3 is 16 amino acids. CDR3 DNA sequence: TGTGCCAGCAGTGAAGCCCCGGGACTAGCGCCCGGGGAGCCGTTTTTT. Residues: CASSEAPGLAPGEPFF.

This clone showed up just a few times. The chain combines TRBV25-1 with TRBJ2-2, with TRBD2 matching over 10 bases. Trimming cost V 7 bases and J 5 bases; bases outside gene matches: 10. Germline CDR1 MGHDK, CDR2 SYGVNS. The CDR3 loop spans 16 amino acids. The CDR3 DNA is TGTGCCAGCACTGACCTAGCGGGAGTAGGGACCGGGGAGCTGTTTTTT. This sequence encodes CASTDLAGVGTGELFF. Full variable domain (remainder filled in from reference TRBV25-1 and TRBJ2-2): EADIYQTPRYLVIGTGKKITLECSQTMGHDKMYWYQQDPGMELHLIHYSYGVNSTEKGDLSSESTVSRIRTEHFPLTLESARPSHTSQYLCASTDLAGVGTGELFFGEGSRLTVL.

This clone is termed medium-sized. The V call is TRBV28, the J call TRBJ2-7, with 15 positions matching TRBD2. J lost 1 base, V lost 2 bases, and 12 bases had no gene match. Germline CDR1 reads MDHEN; CDR2 reads SYDVKM. This CDR3 has 20 residues. The CDR3 reads CASSLLLAGLAGGQSYEQYF. The CDR3 region has the DNA TGTGCCAGCAGTTTACTTCTAGCGGGACTAGCGGGGGGCCAATCCTACGAGCAGTACTTC.

This clone was seen many times. This chain links TRBV20-1 with TRBJ2-4; a weak D match, TRBD2 (6 bases). This CDR3 is built from 16 residues. CDR1 and CDR2 (germline): DFQATT, SNEGSKA (reference sequence). V was trimmed by 1 base and J by 0 bases, leaving 13 bases between them. The CDR3 spells CSARGTEGVAKNIQYF. CDR3 nucleotides: TGCAGTGCTAGAGGGACGGAGGGAGTAGCCAAAAACATTCAGTACTTC.

The CDR3 coding sequence is TGTGCCAGTAGATTGGGACAGGTCCTGAACACCGGGGAGCTGTTTTTT. Protein: CASRLGQVLNTGELFF. The chain recombines TRBV19 with TRBJ2-2; the match to TRBD1 covers 8 bases. Germline CDR1 and CDR2: LNHDA and SQIVND (reference sequence). J was trimmed by 1 base and V by 6 bases; bases with no gene match: 7. CDR3 length: 16 amino acids.

V usage is TRBV18 and J usage is TRBJ2-7; 10 bases align to TRBD1. Germline values: CDR1 KGHSH, CDR2 LQKENI. CDR3 length: 15 amino acids. J gave up 4 bases and V 6 bases, and 9 bases lay outside the gene matches. The CDR3 sequence: CASSLGQGSAYEQYF. CDR3 coding DNA: TGTGCCAGCTCCTTGGGACAGGGGTCGGCGTACGAGCAGTACTTC.

In its sample, this clone ranks as medium-sized (0.01 to 0.1%). V and J are TRBV4-3 and TRBJ2-1, with D unresolved. Deletions cut 0 bases from V and 11 bases from J, with 11 bases between. CDR1 is LGHNA, CDR2 YSLEER, per germline. This CDR3 contains 13 residues. The CDR3 sequence: CASSQDSGGKQFF. Written as DNA, the CDR3 is TGCGCCAGCAGCCAAGATTCCGGCGGCAAGCAGTTCTTC.